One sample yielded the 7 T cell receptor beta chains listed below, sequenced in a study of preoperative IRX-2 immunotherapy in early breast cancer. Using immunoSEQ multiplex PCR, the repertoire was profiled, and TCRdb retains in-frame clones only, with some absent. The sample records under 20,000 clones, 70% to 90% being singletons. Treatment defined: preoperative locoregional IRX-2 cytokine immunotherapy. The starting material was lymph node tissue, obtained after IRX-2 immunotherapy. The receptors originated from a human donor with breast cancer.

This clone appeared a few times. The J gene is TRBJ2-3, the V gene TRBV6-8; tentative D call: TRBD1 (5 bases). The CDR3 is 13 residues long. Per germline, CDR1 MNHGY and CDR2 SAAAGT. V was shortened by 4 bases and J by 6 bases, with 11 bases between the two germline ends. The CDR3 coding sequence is TGTGCCAGCAGTTCAGGGTCTGGGGATACGCAGTATTTT. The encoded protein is CASSSGSGDTQYF.

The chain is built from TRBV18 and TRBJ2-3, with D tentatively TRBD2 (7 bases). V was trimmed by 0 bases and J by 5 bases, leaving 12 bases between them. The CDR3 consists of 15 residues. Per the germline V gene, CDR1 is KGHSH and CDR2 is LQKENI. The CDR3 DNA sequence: TGTGCCAGCTCACCACCGCTAAGGGGGGGAGATACGCAGTATTTT. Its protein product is CASSPPLRGGDTQYF.

CDR3 sequence (DNA): TGCAGCGTTGAGGCAGCTGGCTATGGCTACACCTTC. Translation gives CSVEAAGYGYTF. The chain combines TRBV29-1 with TRBJ1-2, with D hard to call. With 3 bases removed from V and 4 bases from J, the gap between germline ends came to 9 bases. The germline V gene encodes CDR1 SQVTM and CDR2 ANQGSEA. This CDR3 is 12 amino acids long.

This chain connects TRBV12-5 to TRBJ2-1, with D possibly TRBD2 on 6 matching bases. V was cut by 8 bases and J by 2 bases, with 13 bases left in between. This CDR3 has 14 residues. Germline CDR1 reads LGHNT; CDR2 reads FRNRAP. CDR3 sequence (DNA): TGTGCTAGTTTCATAGGCGGGACCTACAATGAGCAGTTCTTC. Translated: CASFIGGTYNEQFF.

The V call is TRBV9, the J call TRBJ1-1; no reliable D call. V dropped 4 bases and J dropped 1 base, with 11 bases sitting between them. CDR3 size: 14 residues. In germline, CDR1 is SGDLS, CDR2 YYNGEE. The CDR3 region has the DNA TGTGCCAGCAGCCCCCAGACGGGGAACACTGAAGCTTTCTTT. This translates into CASSPQTGNTEAFF.

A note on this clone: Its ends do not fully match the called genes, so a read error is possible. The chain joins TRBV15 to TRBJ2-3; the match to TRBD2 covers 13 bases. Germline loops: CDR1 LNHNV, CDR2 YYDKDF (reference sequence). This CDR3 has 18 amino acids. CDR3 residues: CASSLARGLAGVVDTQYF. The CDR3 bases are TGTGCCAGCAGCTTAGCGCGAGGACTAGCGGGAGTGGTAGATACGCAGTATTTT.

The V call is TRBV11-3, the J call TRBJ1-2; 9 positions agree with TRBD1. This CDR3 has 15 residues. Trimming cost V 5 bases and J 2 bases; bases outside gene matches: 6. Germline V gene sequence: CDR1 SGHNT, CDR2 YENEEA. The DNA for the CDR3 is TGTGCCAGCAGCCCAGGGACAGGGAGAAACTATGGCTACACCTTC. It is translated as CASSPGTGRNYGYTF.